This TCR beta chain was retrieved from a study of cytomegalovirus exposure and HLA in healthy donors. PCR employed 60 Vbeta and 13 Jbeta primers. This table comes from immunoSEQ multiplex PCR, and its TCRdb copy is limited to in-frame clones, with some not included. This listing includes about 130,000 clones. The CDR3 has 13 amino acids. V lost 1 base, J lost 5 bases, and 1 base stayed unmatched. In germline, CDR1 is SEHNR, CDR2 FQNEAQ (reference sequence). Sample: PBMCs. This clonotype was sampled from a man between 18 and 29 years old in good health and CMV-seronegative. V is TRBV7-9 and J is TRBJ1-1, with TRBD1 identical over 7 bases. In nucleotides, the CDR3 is TGTGCCAGCAGCTTAGACAGGGGTACTGAAGCTTTCTTT. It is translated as CASSLDRGTEAFF.